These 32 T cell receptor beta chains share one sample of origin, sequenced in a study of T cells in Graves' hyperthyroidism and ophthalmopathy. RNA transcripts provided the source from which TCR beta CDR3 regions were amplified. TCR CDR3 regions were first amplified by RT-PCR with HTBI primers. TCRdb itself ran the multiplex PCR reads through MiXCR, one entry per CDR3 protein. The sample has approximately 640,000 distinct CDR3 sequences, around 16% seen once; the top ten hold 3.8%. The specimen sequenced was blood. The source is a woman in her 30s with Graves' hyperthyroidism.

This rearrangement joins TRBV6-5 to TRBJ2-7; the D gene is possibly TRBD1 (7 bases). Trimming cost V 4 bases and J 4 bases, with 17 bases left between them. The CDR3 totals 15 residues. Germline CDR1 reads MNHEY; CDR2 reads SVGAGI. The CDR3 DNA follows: TGTGCCAGCAGTTCGCCGCGGGACAGCGTGTACGAGCAGTACTTC. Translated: CASSSPRDSVYEQYF.

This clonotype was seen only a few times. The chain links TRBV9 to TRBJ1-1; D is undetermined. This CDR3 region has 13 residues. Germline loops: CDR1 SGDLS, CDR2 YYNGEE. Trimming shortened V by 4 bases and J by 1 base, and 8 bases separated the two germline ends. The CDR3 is CASSQQPNTEAFF. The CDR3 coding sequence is TGTGCCAGCAGCCAACAGCCGAACACTGAAGCTTTCTTT.

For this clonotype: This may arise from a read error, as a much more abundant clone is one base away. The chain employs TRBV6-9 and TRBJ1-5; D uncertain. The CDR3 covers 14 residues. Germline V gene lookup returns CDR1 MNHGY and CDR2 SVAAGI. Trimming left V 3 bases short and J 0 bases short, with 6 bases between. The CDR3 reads CASSYGDSNQPQHF. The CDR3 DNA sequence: TGTGCCAGCAGTTACGGGGATAGCAATCAGCCCCAGCATTTT.

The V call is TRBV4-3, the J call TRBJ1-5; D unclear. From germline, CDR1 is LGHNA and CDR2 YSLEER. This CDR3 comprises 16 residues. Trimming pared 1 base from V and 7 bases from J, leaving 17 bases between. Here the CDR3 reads CASSQALRERQQPQHF. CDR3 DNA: TGCGCCAGCAGCCAAGCTTTGAGAGAGAGGCAGCAGCCCCAGCATTTT.

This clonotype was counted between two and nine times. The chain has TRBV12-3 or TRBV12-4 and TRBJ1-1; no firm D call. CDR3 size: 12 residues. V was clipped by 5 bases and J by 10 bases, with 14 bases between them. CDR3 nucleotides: TGTGCCAGCAGTATGACCAGAACGCCAGCTTTCTTT. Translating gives CASSMTRTPAFF.

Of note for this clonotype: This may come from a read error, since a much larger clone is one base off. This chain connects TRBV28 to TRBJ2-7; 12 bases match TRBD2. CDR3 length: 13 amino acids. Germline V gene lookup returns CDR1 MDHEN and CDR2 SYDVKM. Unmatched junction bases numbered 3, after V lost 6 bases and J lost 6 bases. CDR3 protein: CASRELAGGEQYF. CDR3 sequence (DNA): TGTGCCAGCAGAGAACTAGCGGGAGGCGAGCAGTACTTC.

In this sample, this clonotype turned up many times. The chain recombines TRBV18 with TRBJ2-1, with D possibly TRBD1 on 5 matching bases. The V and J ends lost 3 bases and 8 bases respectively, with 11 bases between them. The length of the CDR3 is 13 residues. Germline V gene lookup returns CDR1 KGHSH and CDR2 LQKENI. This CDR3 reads CASSPVGLHEQFF. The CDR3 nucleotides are TGTGCCAGCTCACCTGTGGGGCTCCATGAGCAGTTCTTC.

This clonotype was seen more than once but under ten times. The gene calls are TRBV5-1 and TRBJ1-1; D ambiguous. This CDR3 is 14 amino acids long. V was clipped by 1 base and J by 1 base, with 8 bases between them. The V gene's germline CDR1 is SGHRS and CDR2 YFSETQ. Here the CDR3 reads CASSLFGQNTEAFF. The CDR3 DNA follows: TGCGCCAGCAGCTTGTTCGGGCAGAACACTGAAGCTTTCTTT.

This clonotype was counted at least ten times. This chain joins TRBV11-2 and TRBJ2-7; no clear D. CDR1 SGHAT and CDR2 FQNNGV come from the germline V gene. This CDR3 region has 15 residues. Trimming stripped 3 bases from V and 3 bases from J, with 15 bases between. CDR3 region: CASSFGQPPFYEQYF. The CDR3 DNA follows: TGTGCCAGCAGCTTCGGGCAACCTCCTTTCTACGAGCAGTACTTC. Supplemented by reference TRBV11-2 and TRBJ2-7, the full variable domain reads EAGVAQSPRYKIIEKRQSVAFWCNPISGHATLYWYQQILGQGPKLLIQFQNNGVVDDSQLPKDRFSAERLKGVDSTLKIQPAKLEDSAVYLCASSFGQPPFYEQYFGPGTRLTVT.

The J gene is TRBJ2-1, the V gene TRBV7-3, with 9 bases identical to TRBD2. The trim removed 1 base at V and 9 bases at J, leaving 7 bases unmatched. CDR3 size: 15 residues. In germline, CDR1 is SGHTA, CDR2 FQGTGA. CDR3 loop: CASSLKLAGVGEQFF. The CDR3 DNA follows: TGTGCCAGCAGCTTAAAATTAGCGGGAGTGGGTGAGCAGTTCTTC.

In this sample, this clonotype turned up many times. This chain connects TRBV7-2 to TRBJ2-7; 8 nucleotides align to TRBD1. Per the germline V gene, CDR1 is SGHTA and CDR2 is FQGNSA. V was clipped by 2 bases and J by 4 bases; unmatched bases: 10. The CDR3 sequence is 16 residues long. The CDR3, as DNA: TGTGCCAGCAGCTTAACGGTAGGCAGGGGGCAATACGAGCAGTACTTC. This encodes CASSLTVGRGQYEQYF.

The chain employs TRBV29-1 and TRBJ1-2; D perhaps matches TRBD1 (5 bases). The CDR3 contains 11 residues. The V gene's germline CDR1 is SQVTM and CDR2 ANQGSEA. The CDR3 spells CVGREGDGYTF. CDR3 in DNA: TGCGTGGGCAGGGAGGGTGATGGCTACACCTTC.

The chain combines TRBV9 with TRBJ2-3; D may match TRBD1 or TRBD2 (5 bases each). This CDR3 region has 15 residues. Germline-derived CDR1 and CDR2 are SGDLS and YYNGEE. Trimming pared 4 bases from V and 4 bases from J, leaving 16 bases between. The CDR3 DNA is TGTGCCAGCAGCCCTTTCTCGGGGCCGTCAGATACGCAGTATTTT. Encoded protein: CASSPFSGPSDTQYF.

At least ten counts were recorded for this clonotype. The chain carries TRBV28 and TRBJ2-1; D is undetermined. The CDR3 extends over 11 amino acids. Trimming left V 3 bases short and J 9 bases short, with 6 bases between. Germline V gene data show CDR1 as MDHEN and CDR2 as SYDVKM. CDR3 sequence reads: CASSFQAEQFF. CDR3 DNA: TGTGCCAGCAGTTTTCAGGCTGAGCAGTTCTTC.

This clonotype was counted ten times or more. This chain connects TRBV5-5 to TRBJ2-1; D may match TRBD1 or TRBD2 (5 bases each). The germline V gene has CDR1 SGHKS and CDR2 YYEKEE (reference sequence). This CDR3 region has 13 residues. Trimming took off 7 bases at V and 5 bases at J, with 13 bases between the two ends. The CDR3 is CASEDGAHNEQFF. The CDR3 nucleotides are TGTGCCAGCGAAGACGGGGCTCACAATGAGCAGTTCTTC.

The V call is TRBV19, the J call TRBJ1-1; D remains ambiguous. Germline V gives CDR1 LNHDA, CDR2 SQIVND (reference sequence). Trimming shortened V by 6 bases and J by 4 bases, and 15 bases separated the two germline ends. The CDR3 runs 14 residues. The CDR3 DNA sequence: TGTGCCAGTAGATCGGGTATCGGTTCCACTGAAGCTTTCTTT. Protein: CASRSGIGSTEAFF.

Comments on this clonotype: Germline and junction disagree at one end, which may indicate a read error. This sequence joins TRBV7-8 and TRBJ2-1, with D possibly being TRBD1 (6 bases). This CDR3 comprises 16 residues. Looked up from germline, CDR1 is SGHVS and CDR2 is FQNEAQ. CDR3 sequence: CASSRTAPNPYHEQFF. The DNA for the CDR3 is TGTGCCAGCAGCCGGACAGCACCAAACCCCTACCATGAGCAGTTCTTC.

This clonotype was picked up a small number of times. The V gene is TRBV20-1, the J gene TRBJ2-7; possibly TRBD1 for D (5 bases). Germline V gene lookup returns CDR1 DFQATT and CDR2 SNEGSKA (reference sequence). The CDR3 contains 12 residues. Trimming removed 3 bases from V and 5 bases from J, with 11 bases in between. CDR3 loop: CSASKPGHEQYF. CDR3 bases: TGCAGTGCTAGTAAGCCAGGGCACGAGCAGTACTTC.

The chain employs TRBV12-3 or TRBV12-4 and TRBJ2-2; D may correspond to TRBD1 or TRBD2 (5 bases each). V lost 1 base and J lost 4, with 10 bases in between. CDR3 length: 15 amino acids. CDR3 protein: CASSLDGGFTGELFF. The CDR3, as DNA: TGTGCCAGCAGTTTAGATGGGGGATTCACCGGGGAGCTGTTTTTT.

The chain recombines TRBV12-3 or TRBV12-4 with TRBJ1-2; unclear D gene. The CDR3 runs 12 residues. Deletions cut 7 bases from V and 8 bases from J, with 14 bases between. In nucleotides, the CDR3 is TGTGCCAGCACCACTAGCCCAGGCGGCTACACCTTC. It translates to CASTTSPGGYTF.

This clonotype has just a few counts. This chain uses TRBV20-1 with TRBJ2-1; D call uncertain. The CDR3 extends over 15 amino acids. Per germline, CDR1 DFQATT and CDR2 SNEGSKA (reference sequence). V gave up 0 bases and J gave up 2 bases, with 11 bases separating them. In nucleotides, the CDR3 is TGCAGTGCTAGAGATCTAGGAAGCGCCTACAATGAGCAGTTCTTC. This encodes CSARDLGSAYNEQFF.

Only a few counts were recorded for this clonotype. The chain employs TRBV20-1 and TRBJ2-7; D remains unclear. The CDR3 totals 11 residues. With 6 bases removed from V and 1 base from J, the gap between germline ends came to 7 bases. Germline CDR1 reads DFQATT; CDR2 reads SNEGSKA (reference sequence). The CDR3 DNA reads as TGCAGTGCCGTTAGGTCCTACGAGCAGTACTTC. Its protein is CSAVRSYEQYF.

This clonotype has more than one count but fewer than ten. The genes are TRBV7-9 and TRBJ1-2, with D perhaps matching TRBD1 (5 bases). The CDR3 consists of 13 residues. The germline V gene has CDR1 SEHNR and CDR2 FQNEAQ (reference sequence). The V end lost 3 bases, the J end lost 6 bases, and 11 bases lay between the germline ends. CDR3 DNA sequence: TGTGCCAGCAGCTTTCCCAGGGATGATGGCTACACCTTC. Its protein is CASSFPRDDGYTF. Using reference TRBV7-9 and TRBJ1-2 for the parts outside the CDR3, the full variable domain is DTGVSQNPRHKITKRGQNVTFRCDPISEHNRLYWYRQTLGQGPEFLTYFQNEAQLEKSRLLSDRFSAERPKGSFSTLEIQRTEQGDSAMYLCASSFPRDDGYTFGSGTRLTVV.

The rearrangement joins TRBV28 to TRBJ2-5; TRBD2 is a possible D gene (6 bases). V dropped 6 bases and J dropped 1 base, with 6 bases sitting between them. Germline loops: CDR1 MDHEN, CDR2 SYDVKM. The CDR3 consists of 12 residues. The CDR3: CASRTSQETQYF. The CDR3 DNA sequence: TGTGCCAGCAGGACTAGCCAAGAGACCCAGTACTTC.

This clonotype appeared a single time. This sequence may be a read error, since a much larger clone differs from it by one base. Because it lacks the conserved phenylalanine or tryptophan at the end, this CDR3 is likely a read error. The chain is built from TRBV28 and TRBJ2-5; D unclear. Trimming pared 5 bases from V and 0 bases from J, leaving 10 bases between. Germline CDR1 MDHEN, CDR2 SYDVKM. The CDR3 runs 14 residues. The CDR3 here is CASSPLNNQETQYL. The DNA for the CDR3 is TGTGCCAGCAGTCCTCTTAACAACCAAGAGACCCAGTACCTC.

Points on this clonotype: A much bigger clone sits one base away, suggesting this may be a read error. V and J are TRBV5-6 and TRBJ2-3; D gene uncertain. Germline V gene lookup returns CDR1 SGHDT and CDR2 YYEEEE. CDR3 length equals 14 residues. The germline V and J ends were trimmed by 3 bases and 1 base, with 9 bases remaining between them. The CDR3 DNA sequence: TGTGCCAGCAGCTCAGTCCTCCGCACAGATACGCAGTATTTT. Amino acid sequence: CASSSVLRTDTQYF.

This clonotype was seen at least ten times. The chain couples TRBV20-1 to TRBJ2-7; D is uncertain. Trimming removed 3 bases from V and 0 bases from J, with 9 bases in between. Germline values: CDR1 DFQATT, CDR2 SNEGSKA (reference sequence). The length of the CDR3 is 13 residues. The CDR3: CSASRWASYEQYF. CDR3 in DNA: TGCAGTGCTAGTCGGTGGGCCTCCTACGAGCAGTACTTC.

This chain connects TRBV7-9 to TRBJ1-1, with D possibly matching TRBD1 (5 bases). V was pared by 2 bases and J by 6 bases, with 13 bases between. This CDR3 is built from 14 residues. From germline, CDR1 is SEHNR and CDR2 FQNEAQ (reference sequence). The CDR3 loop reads CASSLQGEYAEAFF. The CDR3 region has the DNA TGTGCCAGCAGCTTACAGGGAGAATACGCTGAAGCTTTCTTT.

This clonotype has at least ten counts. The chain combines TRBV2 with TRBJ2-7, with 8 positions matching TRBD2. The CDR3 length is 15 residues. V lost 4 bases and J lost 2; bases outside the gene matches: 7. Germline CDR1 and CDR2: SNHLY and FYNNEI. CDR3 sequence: CASSALGLGAYEQYF. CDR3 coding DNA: TGTGCCAGCAGTGCCCTGGGACTAGGGGCCTACGAGCAGTACTTC.

The CDR3, as DNA: TGCAGCGTTGCTTCATCTTTAGGCAATGAGCAGTTCTTC. Encoded protein: CSVASSLGNEQFF. This sequence joins TRBV29-1 and TRBJ2-1; unclear D gene. This CDR3 has 13 amino acids. CDR1 is SQVTM and CDR2 is ANQGSEA in the germline V gene. Trimming cost V 4 bases and J 6 bases, with 13 bases left between them.

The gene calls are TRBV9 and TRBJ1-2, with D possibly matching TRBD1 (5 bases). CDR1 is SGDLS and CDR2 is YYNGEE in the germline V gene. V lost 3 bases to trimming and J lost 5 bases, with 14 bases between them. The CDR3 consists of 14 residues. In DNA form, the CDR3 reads TGTGCCAGCAGCGGTAGACAGACACTATATGGCTACACCTTC. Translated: CASSGRQTLYGYTF. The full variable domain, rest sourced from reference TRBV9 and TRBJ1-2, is DSGVTQTPKHLITATGQRVTLRCSPRSGDLSVYWYQQSLDQGLQFLIQYYNGEERAKGNILERFSAQQFPDLHSELNLSSLELGDSALYFCASSGRQTLYGYTFGSGTRLTVV.

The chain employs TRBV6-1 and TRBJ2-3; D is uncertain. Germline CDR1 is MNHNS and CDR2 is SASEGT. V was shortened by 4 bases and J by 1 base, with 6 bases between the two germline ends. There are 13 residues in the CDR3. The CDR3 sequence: CASSAARTDTQYF. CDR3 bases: TGTGCCAGCAGTGCGGCTCGCACAGATACGCAGTATTTT.